The rows below give T cell receptor beta chains drawn from one sample of a study of post-analysis software for immune sequencing data. Via MiXCR, TCRdb re-called the PCR reads, giving one row per CDR3 protein. The table lists about 820,000 distinct CDR3 sequences, about 53% of them singletons. Source material: blood. The receptors shown here come from a girl aged 5-17 years with multiple sclerosis. The conserved cysteine and the conserved F or W are not part of the CDR3 here.

V gene | CDR3 protein
TRBV5-1 | ASGKQGADEQY
TRBV5-1 | ASSSLGSGQETQY
TRBV6-5 | ANSPRTQGGNQPQH
TRBV25-1 | ASSDPTTPTDYT
TRBV20-1 | SARASRDGEAF
TRBV20-1 | SARGRSRGTGANVLT
TRBV10-3 | AISESEREVYNEQF
TRBV28 | ASSLSSTGANVLT
TRBV29-1 | SAYARLQDTGANVLT
TRBV5-1 | ASRTEPTISGANVLT
TRBV10-3 | AISDPRDRGTYEQY
TRBV20-1 | SARPTGVEQY
TRBV7-2 | ASSFLTSETEAF
TRBV5-1 | ASSLGTYNGQF
TRBV20-1 | SARDSAGGTDTQY
TRBV29-1 | RTSGEGTDTQY
TRBV5-8 | AMGGFGQGNNEQF
TRBV6-5 | ASSYSPRSSYEQY
TRBV10-3 | AISPGRNTEAF
TRBV24-1 | ATSSGQGTLNEQY
TRBV12-5 | ASGPPGWDRVEQF
TRBV27 | ASTTYRGTEAF
TRBV10-3 | AIQDLPTDTQY
TRBV4-1 | ASSPTIGPLGNEQF
TRBV29-1 | SAKAGLVLNEQF
TRBV10-3 | AISEVPQGPQY
TRBV4-1 | ASRPLLKVGREKLF
TRBV20-1 | SAREYKSPYEQY
TRBV12-3/TRBV12-4 | ASSLLGQDYNEQF
TRBV7-3 | ASSLHGGDIYEQY
TRBV7-2 | ASSPDTNQPQH
TRBV20-1 | SALAVPRNEQF
TRBV20-1 | SASQGQGYEQY
TRBV7-8 | ASSLDIFNSPLH
TRBV15 | ATSRVGNMLDEQF
TRBV12-3/TRBV12-4 | ASRVDRPPAVLT
TRBV7-2 | ASSLVASGDQETQY
TRBV5-6 | ASSLGEGDTEAF
TRBV5-1 | ASSLEGYQYQETQY
TRBV12-3/TRBV12-4 | ASSLSPRNTEAF
TRBV29-1 | SVGDRGQEDGYT
TRBV10-3 | AIALGQGIETQY
TRBV11-1 | ASSWVTSGETQY
TRBV3-1 | ASSPSGTGTADTQY
TRBV5-1 | ASSNRLNYEQY